Presented here are 26 T cell receptor beta chains from one specimen sequenced in a study of regulatory T cells in long-lasting Graves disease. In building TCR beta libraries, iRepertoire HTBI primers were used together with Arm-PCR of CDR3 regions. A single record per CDR3 protein comes from TCRdb applying MiXCR to the multiplex PCR reads. Of over 500,000 distinct CDR3 sequences detected, around 15% appear once; the ten largest clones hold more than 10%. Time point: newly diagnosed GD, antithyroid drugs for less than 3 months. With RNA extracted from PBMCs as input, the TCR library was made. This same sample was also part of a study on T cells in Graves' hyperthyroidism and ophthalmopathy.

Sequencing was performed on peripheral blood mononuclear cells (PBMCs), taken at new diagnosis, from a patient treated with antithyroid drugs. These receptors came from a young man with Graves disease.

This clonotype was seen more than once but under ten times. V and J are TRBV2 and TRBJ2-1, with 8 bases matching TRBD2. Germline-derived CDR1 and CDR2 are SNHLY and FYNNEI. The J segment lost 0 bases and the V segment lost 6 bases, leaving 7 bases of the junction unmatched. The CDR3 is 16 amino acids. CDR3 DNA sequence: TGTGCCAGCAGGAGCTCCGGGACTAGCTCCTACAATGAGCAGTTCTTC. Protein sequence: CASRSSGTSSYNEQFF.

On this clonotype itself: A much larger clonotype is one base distant, so this may be a read error. Given the absence of the conserved phenylalanine or tryptophan at the CDR3 end, a read error is likely. The genes are TRBV6-2 or TRBV6-3 and TRBJ1-2; D might be TRBD1 (5 bases). Germline lookup yields CDR1 MNHEY and CDR2 SVGEGT. Deletions cut 9 bases from V and 2 bases from J, with 10 bases between. CDR3 size: 12 residues. The CDR3 DNA sequence: TGTGCCAGTGGGGCCCGGAACTATGGCTACACCTCC. It specifies CASGARNYGYTS.

In this sample, this clonotype turned up many times. V and J are TRBV6-2 or TRBV6-3 and TRBJ2-3; weak D call: TRBD1 (5 bases). The germline V gene encodes CDR1 MNHEY and CDR2 SVGEGT. This CDR3 is built from 13 residues. Trimming shortened V by 4 bases and J by 4 bases, and 9 bases separated the two germline ends. The CDR3 nucleotides read TGTGCCAGCAGTTCCGACAGTGCAGATACGCAGTATTTT. Protein product: CASSSDSADTQYF.

This clonotype was seen repeatedly, ten times or more. The chain combines TRBV6-1 with TRBJ2-5, with D perhaps TRBD1 (6 bases). The CDR3 loop spans 14 amino acids. Per germline, CDR1 MNHNS and CDR2 SASEGT. V was clipped by 8 bases and J by 5 bases, with 18 bases between them. DNA of the CDR3: TGTGCCAGCCGAAATACGGGACAAGGGGAGACCCAGTACTTC. Protein sequence: CASRNTGQGETQYF.

This clonotype was observed at least ten times. V and J are TRBV2 and TRBJ2-1; the match to TRBD2 covers 9 bases. The CDR3 contains 15 residues. The V gene end was trimmed by 3 bases and the J gene end by 9 bases; junction bases not matched to a gene: 9. Germline V lookup: CDR1 SNHLY, CDR2 FYNNEI. CDR3 nucleotides: TGTGCCAGCAGTGAGTCGGCTAGCGGGACGGCTGAGCAGTTCTTC. The encoded protein is CASSESASGTAEQFF.

This clonotype was found many times. The chain is built from TRBV27 and TRBJ1-2; D not resolved. Germline assignment: CDR1 MNHEY and CDR2 SMNVEV (reference sequence). The CDR3 covers 14 residues. V was trimmed by 2 bases and J by 3 bases, leaving 10 bases between them. The CDR3 sequence is CASSLLPGDYGYTF. The CDR3, as DNA: TGTGCCAGCAGTTTACTCCCGGGAGACTATGGCTACACCTTC.

This clonotype was picked up many times. The rearrangement links TRBV20-1 to TRBJ2-7, with D perhaps being TRBD1 or TRBD2 (7 bases each). Germline loops: CDR1 DFQATT, CDR2 SNEGSKA (reference sequence). This CDR3 comprises 15 residues. The ends were cut back, 0 bases at V and 4 bases at J, with 16 bases in the middle. CDR3 region: CSARDWAGGGYEQYF. As DNA, the CDR3 is TGCAGTGCTAGAGATTGGGCAGGGGGGGGATACGAGCAGTACTTC.

This clonotype was recorded once. A single base separates this from a much larger clone, so it may be a read error. The chain carries TRBV7-2 and TRBJ2-7; D perhaps matches TRBD1 (6 bases). Per the germline V gene, CDR1 is SGHTA and CDR2 is FQGNSA. The CDR3 loop spans 16 amino acids. V lost 1 base, J lost 5 bases, and 18 bases lay in between. The CDR3 loop is CASSLEGWGPSHEQYF. The CDR3 nucleotides are TGTGCCAGCAGCTTAGAAGGCTGGGGGCCAAGTCACGAGCAGTACTTC.

This clonotype was counted many times. The V gene is TRBV24-1, the J gene TRBJ2-3; tentative D call: TRBD2 (7 bases). Germline CDR1 reads KGHDR; CDR2 reads SFDVKD. Trimming removed 4 bases from V and 5 bases from J, with 15 bases in between. The CDR3 has 15 residues. CDR3 protein: CATSDPGGGGDTQYF. CDR3 DNA: TGTGCCACCAGTGACCCGGGGGGCGGTGGAGATACGCAGTATTTT.

To note about this clonotype: A much larger clone sits a single nucleotide away, making a read error possible. V and J are TRBV18 and TRBJ1-1; D may be TRBD1 (5 bases). Germline values: CDR1 KGHSH, CDR2 LQKENI. This CDR3 spans 12 amino acids. The CDR3 loop reads CASSPRAGTGIF. In DNA form, the CDR3 reads TGTGCCAGCTCACCGAGGGCAGGGACGGGAATCTTT.

This clonotype was observed a few times. The V gene is TRBV19, the J gene TRBJ2-7, with 7 bases matching TRBD1. Germline trimming cut 4 bases from V and 3 bases from J; bases unmatched to any gene: 12. Germline V gives CDR1 LNHDA, CDR2 SQIVND (reference sequence). This CDR3 spans 16 amino acids. As DNA, the CDR3 is TGTGCCAGTAGTAAGTGGATAGGGGACAGACGCTACGAGCAGTACTTC. Translated, it gives CASSKWIGDRRYEQYF.

This clonotype came up many times. The rearrangement uses TRBV27 and TRBJ2-7; TRBD1 is a possible D gene (6 bases). CDR3 size: 14 residues. V lost 5 bases to trimming and J lost 2 bases, with 13 bases between them. CDR1 is MNHEY and CDR2 is SMNVEV in the germline V gene (reference sequence). The CDR3, as DNA: TGTGCCAGCAGTACACCCCGACAGGCCTACGAGCAGTACTTC. Protein sequence: CASSTPRQAYEQYF.

The chain is built from TRBV4-1 and TRBJ2-1; D ambiguous. The V and J ends lost 3 bases and 10 bases respectively, with 13 bases between them. The V gene's germline CDR1 is MGHRA and CDR2 YSYEKL. The CDR3 spans 13 residues. The CDR3 spells CASSHHEDGEQFF. In DNA form, the CDR3 reads TGCGCCAGCAGCCATCATGAGGACGGAGAGCAGTTCTTC.

This clonotype was seen many times. V is TRBV6-1 and J is TRBJ2-3; the match to TRBD2 covers 15 bases. Per the germline V gene, CDR1 is MNHNS and CDR2 is SASEGT. CDR3 length: 16 residues. V trimming: 6 bases; J trimming: 5 bases; junction bases outside the gene matches: 6. The CDR3 bases are TGTGCCAGCAGCGAGGGACTAGCGGGAGGTGGAGATACGCAGTATTTT. Translating gives CASSEGLAGGGDTQYF.

This clonotype was observed many times. The V call is TRBV2, the J call TRBJ1-2; D is perhaps TRBD1 (5 bases). The V gene's germline CDR1 is SNHLY and CDR2 FYNNEI. The CDR3 runs to 15 residues. Trimming left V 7 bases short and J 4 bases short, with 19 bases between. In DNA, the CDR3 is TGTGCCAGCACCGGGGCTCTTACGATTACCTATGGCTACACCTTC. It is translated as CASTGALTITYGYTF.

This clonotype was detected many times. The rearrangement links TRBV7-9 to TRBJ2-1; D possibly corresponds to TRBD1 (6 bases). The germline V and J ends were trimmed by 5 bases and 0 bases, with 14 bases remaining between them. Germline V gene data show CDR1 as SEHNR and CDR2 as FQNEAQ (reference sequence). The CDR3 extends over 16 amino acids. CDR3 sequence: CASSARQVSSYNEQFF. CDR3 nucleotides: TGTGCCAGCAGCGCGCGACAGGTCAGCTCCTACAATGAGCAGTTCTTC.

A few counts support this clonotype. The V and J genes are TRBV10-1 and TRBJ2-7, with D uncertain. The CDR3 spans 14 residues. V shed 0 bases and J shed 2 bases, with 8 bases lying between them. Germline assignment: CDR1 WNHNN and CDR2 SYGVQD (reference sequence). The CDR3: CASSESTAPYEQYF. The CDR3, as DNA: TGCGCCAGCAGTGAGTCAACGGCGCCCTACGAGCAGTACTTC.

As regards this clonotype: The junction differs from germline at one of its ends, possibly a read error. V and J are TRBV5-6 and TRBJ2-2, with 12 nucleotides matching TRBD2. Germline lookup yields CDR1 SGHDT and CDR2 YYEEEE. The CDR3 has 15 residues. This CDR3 is CASTRLAGDTGELFF. The DNA for the CDR3 is TGTGCCAGCACCCGACTAGCGGGAGACACCGGGGAGCTGTTCTTT.

This clonotype turned up a few times. The chain combines TRBV5-1 with TRBJ2-2, with 13 bases aligning to TRBD2. There are 18 residues in the CDR3. CDR1 SGHRS and CDR2 YFSETQ come from the germline V gene. V lost 4 bases, J lost 1 base, and 7 bases stayed unmatched. This chain's CDR3 is CASSNPGLAGLNTGELFF. CDR3 sequence (DNA): TGCGCCAGCAGCAACCCGGGACTAGCGGGACTGAACACCGGGGAGCTGTTTTTT.

Notes on this clonotype: A junction boundary mismatches the germline segment, possibly from a read error. This chain joins TRBV6-1 and TRBJ2-6, with 8 bases fitting TRBD2. The CDR3 is 14 residues long. Germline CDR1 and CDR2: MNHNS and SASEGT. This chain's CDR3 is CASRGGSGANVLTF. CDR3 sequence (DNA): TGCGCCAGCCGGGGGGGGTCTGGGGCCAACGTCCTGACTTTC.

This clonotype turned up a few times. The J gene is TRBJ1-5, the V gene TRBV27, with unresolved D. From germline, CDR1 is MNHEY and CDR2 SMNVEV (reference sequence). Deletions cut 2 bases from V and 7 bases from J, with 12 bases between. CDR3 length equals 14 residues. DNA of the CDR3: TGTGCCAGCAGTTTAGAGGCCAGGACGCAGCCCCAGCATTTT. As protein: CASSLEARTQPQHF.

The chain recombines TRBV7-8 with TRBJ2-7; D unclear. Germline V gives CDR1 SGHVS, CDR2 FQNEAQ. Trimming shortened V by 5 bases and J by 2 bases, and 10 bases separated the two germline ends. This CDR3 is built from 13 residues. The CDR3 DNA reads TGTGCCAGCAGCGTAGAACATGCCTACGAGCAGTACTTC. Translated: CASSVEHAYEQYF.

V and J are TRBV14 and TRBJ2-7; 7 nucleotides align to TRBD1. Germline CDR1 reads SGHDN; CDR2 reads FVKESK. The CDR3 runs to 15 residues. V dropped 4 bases and J dropped 4; count of bases not matched to a gene: 10. CDR3 DNA sequence: TGTGCCAGCAGCCGGTACCCGGGACAGACATACGAGCAGTACTTC. This translates into CASSRYPGQTYEQYF.

This clonotype was seen more than once but under ten times. This chain uses TRBV28 with TRBJ1-4; 7 bases are a match to TRBD1. The CDR3 spans 15 residues. Trimming at V came to 1 base and at J to 7 bases, leaving 6 bases not matched to a gene. The V gene's germline CDR1 is MDHEN and CDR2 SYDVKM. CDR3 protein: CASSLLGQGGEKLFF. DNA for the CDR3: TGTGCCAGCAGTTTATTGGGGCAGGGGGGTGAAAAACTGTTTTTT. Filled out from reference TRBV28 and TRBJ1-4, the complete variable domain reads DVKVTQSSRYLVKRTGEKVFLECVQDMDHENMFWYRQDPGLGLRLIYFSYDVKMKEKGDIPEGYSVSREKKERFSLILESASTNQTSMYLCASSLLGQGGEKLFFGSGTQLSVL.

The chain combines TRBV18 with TRBJ1-6; D is ambiguous. V dropped 2 bases and J dropped 8 bases, with 10 bases sitting between them. In germline, CDR1 is KGHSH, CDR2 LQKENI. The CDR3 is made up of 14 amino acids. The CDR3 loop is CASSPTFQDSPLHF. The CDR3 DNA is TGTGCCAGCTCACCAACTTTTCAGGATTCACCCCTCCACTTT.

The chain employs TRBV12-3 or TRBV12-4 and TRBJ2-5; D gene unclear. Trimming cost V 1 base and J 2 bases, with 8 bases left between them. This CDR3 comprises 14 residues. DNA of the CDR3: TGTGCCAGCAGTTTAGTAAACCGGCAAGAGACCCAGTACTTC. Amino acid sequence: CASSLVNRQETQYF.